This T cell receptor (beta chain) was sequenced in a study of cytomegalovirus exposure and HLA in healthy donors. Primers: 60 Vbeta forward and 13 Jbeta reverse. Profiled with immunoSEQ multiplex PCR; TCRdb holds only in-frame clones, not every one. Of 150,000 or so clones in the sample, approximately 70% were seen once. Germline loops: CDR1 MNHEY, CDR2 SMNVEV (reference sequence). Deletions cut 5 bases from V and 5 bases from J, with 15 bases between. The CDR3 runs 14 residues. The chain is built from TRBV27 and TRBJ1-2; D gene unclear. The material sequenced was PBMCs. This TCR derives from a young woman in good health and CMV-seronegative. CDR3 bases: TGTGCCAGCAGTCCAGAGACAATGAAGTATGGCTACACCTTC. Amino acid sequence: CASSPETMKYGYTF.